A single sample gave rise to the 28 T cell receptor beta chains below, sequenced in a study of neoadjuvant anti-PD-1 for oral cavity cancer. Some clones are missing from TCRdb's copy, which holds only in-frame ones; the method was immunoSEQ multiplex PCR. The repertoire consists of tens of thousands of clones, with 65% to 85% occurring once and the leading ten covering around 3.2%. Sequences were derived from PBMCs, sampled before nivolumab (anti-PD-1) treatment. Receptors were obtained from a person between 40 and 85 years old with oral cavity squamous cell carcinoma.

CDR3 in amino acids: CASSFGQGQGYGYTF. The CDR3 region has the DNA TGCGCCAGCAGCTTCGGACAGGGGCAAGGATATGGCTACACCTTC. The V gene is TRBV5-1, the J gene TRBJ1-2; 9 bases fit TRBD1. Germline CDR1 and CDR2: SGHRS and YFSETQ. The V gene end was trimmed by 2 bases and the J gene end by 5 bases; junction bases not matched to a gene: 7. This CDR3 has 15 residues.

This chain links TRBV19 with TRBJ1-4; the D is unclear. The length of the CDR3 is 17 residues. V was clipped by 1 base and J by 5 bases, with 17 bases between them. Per germline, CDR1 LNHDA and CDR2 SQIVND (reference sequence). The CDR3 DNA sequence: TGTGCCAGTAGTATAGCTCTCCCAAGCGGTCGGAATGAAAAACTGTTTTTT. It is translated as CASSIALPSGRNEKLFF.

A single count supports this clone. The rearrangement uses TRBV11-3 and TRBJ2-7; D gene unclear. Per the germline V gene, CDR1 is SGHNT and CDR2 is YENEEA. Trimming shortened V by 7 bases and J by 2 bases, and 15 bases separated the two germline ends. The CDR3 consists of 14 residues. CDR3 loop: CASTLRITPYEQYF. As DNA, the CDR3 is TGTGCCAGCACCCTGCGCATCACACCCTACGAGCAGTACTTC. Combining the CDR3 with reference TRBV11-3 and TRBJ2-7 gives the whole variable domain EAGVVQSPRYKIIEKKQPVAFWCNPISGHNTLYWYLQNLGQGPELLIRYENEEAVDDSQLPKDRFSAERLKGVDSTLKIQPAELGDSAVYLCASTLRITPYEQYFGPGTRLTVT.

Here the CDR3 DNA reads TGTGCCAGCAGTGACAGCCAAGAGACCCAGTACTTC. This codes for CASSDSQETQYF. This sequence joins TRBV2 and TRBJ2-5; D unclear. The germline V gene has CDR1 SNHLY and CDR2 FYNNEI. Between the trimmed V and J ends, which lost 3 bases and 1 base, there was a span of 3 bases. This CDR3 has 12 amino acids.

The chain joins TRBV5-1 to TRBJ2-1; a weak D match, TRBD1 (5 bases). From germline, CDR1 is SGHRS and CDR2 YFSETQ. CDR3 size: 15 residues. Trimming left V 4 bases short and J 8 bases short, with 19 bases between. The CDR3 protein is CASSLVGYQGDEQFF. The CDR3 coding sequence is TGCGCCAGCAGCCTCGTGGGATATCAAGGGGATGAGCAGTTCTTC.

This chain joins TRBV4-1 and TRBJ2-2; D possibly uses TRBD1 or TRBD2 (6 bases each). Per germline, CDR1 MGHRA and CDR2 YSYEKL. V lost 7 bases and J lost 1, with 10 bases in between. The CDR3 length is 14 residues. The CDR3 sequence: CASKGGRNTGELFF. The CDR3 nucleotides are TGCGCCAGCAAAGGGGGGCGGAACACCGGGGAGCTGTTTTTT.

The chain has TRBV25-1 and TRBJ2-4; TRBD1 aligns across 7 bases. The germline CDR1 and CDR2 sequences are MGHDK and SYGVNS. With 6 bases clipped from V and 7 bases from J, the junction kept 6 bases outside the gene matches. The CDR3 sequence is 13 residues long. The CDR3 spells CASSLTGTNIQYF. The DNA for the CDR3 is TGTGCCAGCAGCCTGACAGGGACCAACATTCAGTACTTC.

This clone occurred a few times. V is TRBV19 and J is TRBJ1-1, with a weak D call TRBD1 (5 bases). CDR3 length: 14 amino acids. The V end was cut by 3 bases, the J end by 3 bases, with 11 bases between. Germline lookup yields CDR1 LNHDA and CDR2 SQIVND (reference sequence). The chain's CDR3 is CASSIEGLDTEAFF. Written as DNA, the CDR3 is TGTGCCAGTAGTATTGAGGGGCTCGACACTGAAGCTTTCTTT.

The J gene is TRBJ2-1, the V gene TRBV18; 9 positions agree with TRBD1. From germline, CDR1 is KGHSH and CDR2 LQKENI. The trim removed 3 bases at V and 7 bases at J, leaving 4 bases unmatched. This CDR3 has 14 residues. Here the CDR3 reads CASSPGQGENEQFF. The DNA of the CDR3 is TGTGCCAGCTCACCGGGACAGGGTGAAAATGAGCAGTTCTTC. Full variable domain (missing parts from reference TRBV18 and TRBJ2-1): NAGVMQNPRHLVRRRGQEARLRCSPMKGHSHVYWYRQLPEEGLKFMVYLQKENIIDESGMPKERFSAEFPKEGPSILRIQQVVRGDSAAYFCASSPGQGENEQFFGPGTRLTVL.

The genes are TRBV7-2 and TRBJ1-5; D is undetermined. CDR1 and CDR2 (germline): SGHTA, FQGNSA. V was trimmed by 4 bases and J by 6 bases, leaving 7 bases between them. This CDR3 contains 12 residues. The CDR3, as DNA: TGTGCCAGCAGCTCCCCCCCTCAGCCCCAGCATTTT. It is translated as CASSSPPQPQHF.

The rearrangement uses TRBV4-2 and TRBJ2-2; no definite D call. Trimming shortened V by 2 bases and J by 0 bases, and 13 bases separated the two germline ends. CDR3 length: 17 amino acids. Per germline, CDR1 LGHNA and CDR2 YNFKEQ. CDR3 loop: CASSQPTENTNTGELFF. CDR3 DNA sequence: TGTGCCAGCAGCCAACCTACAGAGAACACGAACACCGGGGAGCTGTTTTTT.

About this clone: This CDR3 is also generated by other DNA sequences in the sample. The J gene is TRBJ2-5, the V gene TRBV5-1, with 9 nucleotides matching TRBD2. V lost 4 bases, J lost 4 bases, and 2 bases stayed unmatched. The germline gives CDR1 SGHRS, CDR2 YFSETQ. The CDR3 length is 13 residues. CDR3: CASSRGGAETQYF. The DNA for the CDR3 is TGCGCCAGCAGCCGCGGGGGGGCAGAGACCCAGTACTTC.

This chain uses TRBV10-3 with TRBJ2-1, with 12 positions matching TRBD2. The trim removed 6 bases at V and 0 bases at J, leaving 12 bases unmatched. The germline CDR1 and CDR2 sequences are ENHRY and SYGVKD. The CDR3 runs to 19 residues. The CDR3 spells CAISATSGRVGSSYNEQFF. CDR3 DNA: TGTGCCATCAGCGCGACTAGCGGGAGAGTAGGGAGCTCCTACAATGAGCAGTTCTTC.

This clone was counted between two and nine times. V usage is TRBV7-6 and J usage is TRBJ2-2; D perhaps matches TRBD2 (6 bases). Germline V gives CDR1 SGHVS, CDR2 FNYEAQ. Trimming took 3 bases from V and 3 from J, leaving 14 bases between them. The CDR3 is made up of 16 amino acids. CDR3 residues: CASSLGMRDYTGELFF. For the CDR3, the DNA is TGTGCCAGCAGCTTGGGGATGCGGGACTACACCGGGGAGCTGTTTTTT.

This chain uses TRBV2 with TRBJ1-5; the D is unclear. The V end lost 5 bases, the J end lost 0 bases, and 11 bases lay between the germline ends. Germline V gives CDR1 SNHLY, CDR2 FYNNEI. The CDR3 consists of 15 residues. DNA of the CDR3: TGTGCCAGCAGTTGGGGAATGGGTAGCAATCAGCCCCAGCATTTT. Protein product: CASSWGMGSNQPQHF.

In DNA form, the CDR3 reads TGTGCCAGCAGCTTAGGGGGATGGGGAGGATACACTGAAGCTTTCTTT. Protein sequence: CASSLGGWGGYTEAFF. This chain links TRBV7-9 with TRBJ1-1; D is unresolved. The V gene lost 1 base and the J gene lost 3 bases, with 15 bases spanning the gap. CDR3 length: 16 amino acids. CDR1 and CDR2 (germline): SEHNR, FQNEAQ (reference sequence). Looking up the rest from reference TRBV7-9 and TRBJ1-1 gives the full variable domain: DTGVSQNPRHKITKRGQNVTFRCDPISEHNRLYWYRQTLGQGPEFLTYFQNEAQLEKSRLLSDRFSAERPKGSFSTLEIQRTEQGDSAMYLCASSLGGWGGYTEAFFGQGTRLTVV.

The V gene is TRBV2, the J gene TRBJ2-1; D remains ambiguous. V was shortened by 6 bases and J by 4 bases, with 10 bases between the two germline ends. Germline CDR1 is SNHLY and CDR2 is FYNNEI. The CDR3 has 13 amino acids. The CDR3 spells CASRPDAYNEQFF. The CDR3 DNA is TGTGCCAGCAGACCGGACGCATACAATGAGCAGTTCTTC. Combining the CDR3 with reference TRBV2 and TRBJ2-1 gives the whole variable domain EPEVTQTPSHQVTQMGQEVILRCVPISNHLYFYWYRQILGQKVEFLVSFYNNEISEKSEIFDDQFSVERPDGSNFTLKIRSTKLEDSAMYFCASRPDAYNEQFFGPGTRLTVL.

The chain combines TRBV2 with TRBJ2-2; perhaps TRBD1 as D (5 bases). Germline lookup yields CDR1 SNHLY and CDR2 FYNNEI. The CDR3 has 19 residues. Between the trimmed V and J ends, which lost 5 bases and 2 bases, there was a span of 24 bases. The CDR3 protein is CASSRGWILSLSNTGELFF. The CDR3 nucleotides read TGTGCCAGCAGTAGGGGATGGATATTGAGCCTATCAAACACCGGGGAGCTGTTTTTT.

The chain carries TRBV6-5 and TRBJ2-3; D not resolved. CDR3 length: 14 amino acids. Trimming cost V 0 bases and J 5 bases, with 9 bases left between them. Looked up from germline, CDR1 is MNHEY and CDR2 is SVGAGI. CDR3: CASSYSFGLDTQYF. CDR3 sequence (DNA): TGTGCCAGCAGTTACTCGTTCGGGCTAGATACGCAGTATTTT.

The V and J genes are TRBV27 and TRBJ2-1, with 14 positions matching TRBD2. Germline trimming cut 5 bases from V and 10 bases from J; bases unmatched to any gene: 7. The CDR3 is made up of 15 amino acids. Germline V gene sequence: CDR1 MNHEY, CDR2 SMNVEV (reference sequence). This CDR3 reads CASSTQGLAGAEQFF. CDR3 nucleotide sequence: TGTGCCAGCAGTACCCAGGGACTAGCGGGGGCCGAGCAGTTCTTC.

The chain has TRBV28 and TRBJ2-5; 9 bases are a match to TRBD1. Germline V gene data show CDR1 as MDHEN and CDR2 as SYDVKM. The J segment lost 6 bases and the V segment lost 6 bases, leaving 5 bases of the junction unmatched. The CDR3 spans 13 residues. The CDR3 reads CASSTDRGKTQYF. The CDR3 DNA follows: TGTGCCAGCAGCACGGACAGGGGCAAGACCCAGTACTTC.

There are a few counts of this clone. The chain employs TRBV6-8 and TRBJ2-5, with 8 nucleotides matching TRBD1. The CDR3 sequence is 16 residues long. V shed 6 bases and J 4 bases; nucleotides not matched to a gene: 13. In germline, CDR1 is MNHGY, CDR2 SAAAGT. This chain's CDR3 is CASRPAGTGSGETQYF. Here the CDR3 DNA reads TGTGCCAGCAGGCCCGCAGGGACAGGCTCCGGAGAGACCCAGTACTTC.

The genes are TRBV2 and TRBJ2-7; 10 nucleotides align to TRBD2. Germline V gene sequence: CDR1 SNHLY, CDR2 FYNNEI. CDR3 length equals 18 residues. V lost 3 bases, J lost 1 base, and 12 bases stayed unmatched. The CDR3 region is CASSDFLAGASLSYEQYF. The CDR3 DNA follows: TGTGCCAGCAGTGATTTCCTAGCGGGGGCTTCTCTGTCCTACGAGCAGTACTTC.

This chain joins TRBV18 and TRBJ2-7; 9 bases map to TRBD1. The J segment lost 3 bases and the V segment lost 2 bases, leaving 11 bases of the junction unmatched. The germline CDR1 and CDR2 sequences are KGHSH and LQKENI. The CDR3 spans 17 residues. CDR3 loop: CASSPAAFRGQGYEQYF. CDR3 coding DNA: TGTGCCAGCTCACCAGCCGCTTTTAGGGGACAGGGCTACGAGCAGTACTTC.

V is TRBV10-1 and J is TRBJ2-3, with unresolved D. Germline V lookup: CDR1 WNHNN, CDR2 SYGVQD (reference sequence). The CDR3 sequence is 13 residues long. Trimming shortened V by 2 bases and J by 1 base, and 4 bases separated the two germline ends. Here the CDR3 DNA reads TGCGCCAGCAGTGAGAGGCGCACAGATACGCAGTATTTT. Residues: CASSERRTDTQYF.

The V and J genes are TRBV5-1 and TRBJ2-1, with 11 bases that match TRBD1. The CDR3 runs 17 residues. Germline V gene data show CDR1 as SGHRS and CDR2 as YFSETQ. V trimming: 4 bases; J trimming: 3 bases; junction bases outside the gene matches: 9. The CDR3 bases are TGCGCCAGCAGCCGCAGGGGACAGGGGGACTTCTACAATGAGCAGTTCTTC. Encoded protein: CASSRRGQGDFYNEQFF.

This sequence joins TRBV4-1 and TRBJ2-7, with D possibly matching TRBD2 (6 bases). Trimming stripped 3 bases from V and 0 bases from J, with 12 bases between. The CDR3 has 15 amino acids. Germline V lookup: CDR1 MGHRA, CDR2 YSYEKL. DNA of the CDR3: TGCGCCAGCAGCCAGGCGGACGGGAGCTCCTACGAGCAGTACTTC. Residues: CASSQADGSSYEQYF.

The sample holds one count of this clone. The chain links TRBV30 to TRBJ2-7, with 11 bases lining up with TRBD1. There are 14 residues in the CDR3. The trim removed 1 base at V and 7 bases at J, leaving 6 bases unmatched. From germline, CDR1 is GTSNPN and CDR2 SVGIG (reference sequence). The DNA for the CDR3 is TGTGCCTGGAGTGCAGGACAGGGGGCGGGAGAGCAGTACTTC. Translating it yields CAWSAGQGAGEQYF.